The next 5 T cell receptor beta chains were all read from a single sample in a study of T cell responses to AZD1222 COVID-19 vaccine. Clones were read by immunoSEQ multiplex PCR, and TCRdb kept only the in-frame ones, dropping some. The sample includes about 160,000 clones, approximately 92% of them seen just once. The material was peripheral blood, obtained 28 days after the second AZD1222 dose. All receptors come from an adult who received the AZD1222 COVID-19 vaccine.

This clone showed up just once. The J gene is TRBJ1-3, the V gene TRBV3-1 (or the pseudogene TRBV3-2); the D is unclear. The CDR3 has 15 residues. With 4 bases removed from V and 0 bases from J, the gap between germline ends came to 10 bases. Germline CDR1 is LGHDT and CDR2 is YNNKEL (reference sequence). The CDR3 sequence is CASSPSRSSGNTIYF. In nucleotides, the CDR3 is TGTGCCAGCAGCCCCAGCAGGAGCTCTGGAAACACCATATATTTT.

The chain has TRBV3-1 (or the pseudogene TRBV3-2) and TRBJ2-7; the match to TRBD2 covers 11 bases. The V and J ends lost 0 bases and 2 bases, in that order; junction bases with no gene match: 3. Germline CDR1 reads LGHDT; CDR2 reads YNNKEL (reference sequence). This CDR3 contains 16 residues. CDR3 nucleotide sequence: TGTGCCAGCAGCCAAGATTTACTAGCGGGAGCCTACGAGCAGTACTTC. Translation: CASSQDLLAGAYEQYF.

This rearrangement joins TRBV28 to TRBJ1-1, with a weak D call TRBD1 (5 bases). Germline CDR1 is MDHEN and CDR2 is SYDVKM. V gave up 3 bases and J gave up 4 bases, with 15 bases separating them. There are 15 residues in the CDR3. CDR3 sequence: CASSLSGGWGTEAFF. CDR3 DNA sequence: TGTGCCAGCAGTTTGAGCGGGGGATGGGGCACTGAAGCTTTCTTT.

This chain links TRBV9 with TRBJ1-2, with TRBD1 matching 12 bases. CDR3 length: 16 amino acids. The V segment lost 0 bases and the J segment 8 bases; nucleotides outside the gene matches: 8. CDR1 and CDR2 from the germline V gene are SGDLS and YYNGEE. The CDR3 region is CASSVEGTGGAWGYTF. The CDR3 region has the DNA TGTGCCAGCAGCGTAGAGGGGACAGGGGGCGCCTGGGGCTACACCTTC. Filled out from reference TRBV9 and TRBJ1-2, the complete variable domain reads DSGVTQTPKHLITATGQRVTLRCSPRSGDLSVYWYQQSLDQGLQFLIQYYNGEERAKGNILERFSAQQFPDLHSELNLSSLELGDSALYFCASSVEGTGGAWGYTFGSGTRLTVV.

The V call is TRBV2, the J call TRBJ1-2; 10 bases match TRBD1. The CDR3 extends over 14 amino acids. CDR1 and CDR2 (germline): SNHLY, FYNNEI. Trimming took 7 bases from V and 4 from J; bases not matched to a gene: 6. The CDR3 protein is CASTRTGGSYGYTF. CDR3 nucleotide sequence: TGTGCCAGCACACGGACAGGGGGTAGCTATGGCTACACCTTC.